The 28 T cell receptor beta chains presented below share a single source sample, sequenced in a study of T cells after yellow fever vaccination. Using its own MiXCR run on the 5' RACE reads, TCRdb lists one record per CDR3 protein. Of about 400,000 distinct CDR3 sequences detected, roughly 10% appear once; the ten largest clones hold less than 20%. This specimen was PBMCs, taken on the day of the first yellow fever vaccination. These receptors all stem from a man younger than 35 who received the YFV17D yellow fever vaccine.

This clonotype was recorded a few times. The chain combines TRBV12-3 or TRBV12-4 with TRBJ1-5; possibly TRBD1 for D (5 bases). The CDR3 has 14 amino acids. Trimming removed 3 bases from V and 5 bases from J, with 11 bases in between. The CDR3 here is CASSLGTLDQPQHF. The CDR3, as DNA: TGTGCCAGCAGTTTGGGGACCCTCGATCAGCCCCAGCATTTT.

This clonotype has a handful of counts. The chain is built from TRBV11-2 and TRBJ2-3; D not resolved. This CDR3 region has 16 residues. V lost 0 bases and J lost 4, with 14 bases in between. Germline CDR1 is SGHAT and CDR2 is FQNNGV. In DNA, the CDR3 is TGTGCCAGCAGCTTAGACCCCGAGACGGTGGCAGATACGCAGTATTTT. Encoded protein: CASSLDPETVADTQYF. The whole variable domain, filled in from reference TRBV11-2 and TRBJ2-3, reads EAGVAQSPRYKIIEKRQSVAFWCNPISGHATLYWYQQILGQGPKLLIQFQNNGVVDDSQLPKDRFSAERLKGVDSTLKIQPAKLEDSAVYLCASSLDPETVADTQYFGPGTRLTVL.

The chain combines TRBV7-2 with TRBJ2-4; TRBD2 agrees at 8 bases. The CDR3 sequence is 14 residues long. CDR1 is SGHTA and CDR2 is FQGNSA in the germline V gene. The ends lost 4 bases at V and 6 bases at J; junction bases unmatched: 5. The CDR3 DNA reads as TGTGCCAGCAGCTCGGGGACTAGTGTAAACATTCAGTACTTC. Protein sequence: CASSSGTSVNIQYF.

J is TRBJ1-2 and V is TRBV3-1; D unresolved. The germline gives CDR1 LGHDT, CDR2 YNNKEL (reference sequence). The ends were cut back, 0 bases at V and 7 bases at J, with 9 bases in the middle. The CDR3 extends over 13 amino acids. As DNA, the CDR3 is TGTGCCAGCAGCCAAGATCGGGCGGCTGGCTACACCTTC. Protein: CASSQDRAAGYTF.

CDR3 sequence reads: CSARAGHQETQYF. In nucleotides, the CDR3 is TGCAGTGCCCGGGCGGGCCACCAAGAGACCCAGTACTTC. V usage is TRBV20-1 and J usage is TRBJ2-5, with D possibly matching TRBD2 (5 bases). CDR1 DFQATT and CDR2 SNEGSKA come from the germline V gene (reference sequence). The CDR3 loop spans 13 amino acids. Trimming left V 6 bases short and J 0 bases short, with 11 bases between.

J is TRBJ2-3 and V is TRBV20-1, with a tentative D call TRBD1 (8 bases). This CDR3 has 12 residues. Germline V gene sequence: CDR1 DFQATT, CDR2 SNEGSKA (reference sequence). The V and J ends lost 5 bases and 8 bases respectively, with 14 bases between them. The CDR3: CSAPDREGTQYF. In DNA, the CDR3 is TGCAGTGCTCCGGACAGGGAGGGTACGCAGTATTTT.

The V gene is TRBV7-4, the J gene TRBJ1-3, with D uncertain. The CDR3 is made up of 16 amino acids. The germline V gene encodes CDR1 SGHVT and CDR2 SQSDAQ. V dropped 2 bases and J dropped 4 bases, with 15 bases sitting between them. This CDR3 is CASSLFPAFSGNTIYF. The CDR3 nucleotides read TGTGCCAGCAGCTTATTTCCCGCCTTCTCGGGAAACACCATATATTTT.

This clonotype showed up just a few times. The chain couples TRBV11-2 to TRBJ1-2; weak D call: TRBD1 (6 bases). The CDR3 extends over 17 amino acids. Trimming took 2 bases from V and 0 from J, leaving 16 bases between them. CDR1 is SGHAT, CDR2 FQNNGV, per germline. The CDR3, as DNA: TGTGCCAGCAGCTTAAATCCAACAGGGTTCGCTAACTATGGCTACACCTTC. As protein: CASSLNPTGFANYGYTF.

This clonotype was counted a few times. This chain links TRBV9 with TRBJ2-2; 11 bases line up with TRBD2. The germline V gene has CDR1 SGDLS and CDR2 YYNGEE. The ends lost 5 bases at V and 4 bases at J; junction bases unmatched: 13. The CDR3 extends over 18 amino acids. The DNA of the CDR3 is TGTGCCAGCAGTCAACAACAACTAGCGGGGGCCACCACCGGGGAGCTGTTTTTT. The encoded protein is CASSQQQLAGATTGELFF.

The V and J genes are TRBV7-3 and TRBJ2-2, with 13 positions matching TRBD2. After removal of 5 bases from V and 1 base from J, the junction contained 7 bases not matched to a gene. The germline CDR1 and CDR2 sequences are SGHTA and FQGTGA. The CDR3 has 18 residues. CDR3 amino acids: CASSPRTSGGKNTGELFF. Here the CDR3 DNA reads TGTGCCAGCAGCCCCCGGACTAGCGGGGGAAAGAACACCGGGGAGCTGTTTTTT.

The rearrangement joins TRBV4-1 to TRBJ1-2; the D gene is possibly TRBD1 (5 bases). The V end was cut by 1 base, the J end by 2 bases, with 11 bases between. Germline CDR1 reads MGHRA; CDR2 reads YSYEKL. The CDR3 runs to 15 residues. The DNA of the CDR3 is TGCGCCAGCAGCCAAGGACTGACAGAGAACTATGGCTACACCTTC. It encodes CASSQGLTENYGYTF.

This clonotype was counted once. The chain is built from TRBV9 and TRBJ2-5; 9 bases are shared with TRBD2. V gave up 4 bases and J gave up 1 base; unmatched junction bases: 8. The germline V gene has CDR1 SGDLS and CDR2 YYNGEE. The CDR3 length is 16 residues. The CDR3 sequence: CASSPWDSGGQETQYF. The DNA for the CDR3 is TGTGCCAGCAGCCCCTGGGATAGCGGGGGCCAAGAGACCCAGTACTTC.

This clonotype was seen only a few times. The chain combines TRBV6-2 or TRBV6-3 with TRBJ2-3; 13 nucleotides align to TRBD2. This CDR3 is 16 amino acids long. Germline values: CDR1 MNHEY, CDR2 SVGEGT. V was clipped by 2 bases and J by 3 bases; unmatched bases: 2. The CDR3 loop is CASSYATSGGTDTQYF. The CDR3 bases are TGTGCCAGCAGTTACGCGACTAGCGGGGGGACAGATACGCAGTATTTT.

This clonotype occurred a few times. The genes are TRBV7-9 and TRBJ2-2, with TRBD1 identical over 8 bases. Trimming cost V 5 bases and J 4 bases; bases outside gene matches: 6. The CDR3 totals 15 residues. Germline V lookup: CDR1 SEHNR, CDR2 FQNEAQ (reference sequence). The CDR3 nucleotides read TGTGCCAGCAGCAGAAGACAGGGGCGCACCGGGGAGCTGTTTTTT. It is translated as CASSRRQGRTGELFF. Supplemented by reference TRBV7-9 and TRBJ2-2, the full variable domain reads DTGVSQNPRHKITKRGQNVTFRCDPISEHNRLYWYRQTLGQGPEFLTYFQNEAQLEKSRLLSDRFSAERPKGSFSTLEIQRTEQGDSAMYLCASSRRQGRTGELFFGEGSRLTVL.

This clonotype occurred many times. The rearrangement uses TRBV5-1 and TRBJ2-7; either TRBD1 or TRBD2 may fit D (5 bases each). The V end was cut by 4 bases, the J end by 4 bases, with 18 bases between. CDR1 is SGHRS and CDR2 is YFSETQ in the germline V gene. CDR3 length: 15 amino acids. CDR3 in amino acids: CASSRTGTERYEQYF. CDR3 nucleotides: TGCGCCAGCAGCCGCACTGGGACGGAGAGGTACGAGCAGTACTTC.

The chain recombines TRBV12-3 or TRBV12-4 with TRBJ1-6; 11 bases are shared with TRBD1. Trimming at V came to 6 bases and at J to 8 bases, leaving 6 bases not matched to a gene. The CDR3 covers 15 residues. CDR3 nucleotides: TGTGCCAGCAGCCCTCGGGACAGGGGGTATTCACCCCTCCACTTT. Translating gives CASSPRDRGYSPLHF.

V is TRBV25-1 and J is TRBJ2-6; TRBD1 matches 9 bases. The trim removed 7 bases at V and 4 bases at J, leaving 11 bases unmatched. Germline assignment: CDR1 MGHDK and CDR2 SYGVNS. The CDR3 spans 17 residues. The CDR3 spells CASKPGQGFPGANVLTF. Written as DNA, the CDR3 is TGTGCCAGCAAACCGGGACAGGGATTCCCCGGGGCCAACGTCCTGACTTTC.

The V gene is TRBV29-1, the J gene TRBJ2-3; D is perhaps TRBD1 or TRBD2 (5 bases each). CDR1 is SQVTM, CDR2 ANQGSEA, per germline. The V end was cut by 0 bases, the J end by 6 bases, with 13 bases between. The CDR3 consists of 14 residues. The CDR3 reads CSVEDPRGADTQYF. The CDR3 DNA sequence: TGCAGCGTTGAAGATCCAAGAGGGGCCGATACGCAGTATTTT.

The chain uses TRBV11-2 and TRBJ1-2, with TRBD1 matching 10 bases. Germline CDR1 reads SGHAT; CDR2 reads FQNNGV. The CDR3 extends over 13 amino acids. J gave up 14 bases and V 5 bases, and 11 bases lay outside the gene matches. CDR3 nucleotides: TGTGCCAGCAGCCCGGGGAAGGGACAGGGGTGGACCTTC. It codes for CASSPGKGQGWTF.

The CDR3 DNA sequence: TGTGCCAGGGGACTAGCGGGGGGCTACGAGCAGTACTTC. This translates into CARGLAGGYEQYF. This chain uses TRBV27 with TRBJ2-7, with 15 bases identical to TRBD2. CDR1 is MNHEY and CDR2 is SMNVEV in the germline V gene (reference sequence). Trimming at V came to 9 bases and at J to 3 bases, leaving 0 bases not matched to a gene. The CDR3 runs to 13 residues.

The sample holds a few counts of this clonotype. J is TRBJ2-1 and V is TRBV6-2 or TRBV6-3, with 9 nucleotides matching TRBD1. CDR1 MNHEY and CDR2 SVGEGT come from the germline V gene. CDR3 length: 16 amino acids. After removal of 2 bases from V and 2 bases from J, the junction contained 4 bases not matched to a gene. The CDR3 DNA is TGTGCCAGCAGTTACCGGACAGGGGTCGCCTACAATGAGCAGTTCTTC. Its protein product is CASSYRTGVAYNEQFF.

The rearrangement uses TRBV7-2 and TRBJ2-3; 7 bases map to TRBD2. Germline trimming cut 2 bases from V and 5 bases from J; bases unmatched to any gene: 10. The CDR3 contains 16 residues. Germline assignment: CDR1 SGHTA and CDR2 FQGNSA. The CDR3: CASSLNGGVRGDTQYF. DNA of the CDR3: TGTGCCAGCAGCTTAAATGGGGGGGTGAGGGGAGATACGCAGTATTTT.

This clonotype showed up just a few times. CDR3 sequence reads: CASSYGTAYYGYTF. The CDR3 nucleotides read TGTGCCAGCAGTTACGGAACAGCGTACTATGGCTACACCTTC. The chain links TRBV6-2 or TRBV6-3 to TRBJ1-2; D gene uncertain. Trimming took off 2 bases at V and 3 bases at J, with 10 bases between the two ends. The CDR3 covers 14 residues. CDR1 and CDR2 (germline): MNHEY, SVGEGT.

This clonotype appeared a few times. The V call is TRBV5-1, the J call TRBJ1-4; D unclear. Trimming shortened V by 3 bases and J by 4 bases, and 10 bases separated the two germline ends. Germline assignment: CDR1 SGHRS and CDR2 YFSETQ. This CDR3 spans 14 amino acids. The CDR3 nucleotides read TGCGCCAGCAGCTGGAGACGGCTTAATGAAAAACTGTTTTTT. Residues: CASSWRRLNEKLFF.

This chain links TRBV28 with TRBJ2-7; 9 bases align to TRBD1. The germline V gene encodes CDR1 MDHEN and CDR2 SYDVKM. Trimming at V came to 6 bases and at J to 4 bases, leaving 10 bases not matched to a gene. CDR3 length: 15 residues. The CDR3 spells CASRPTSDRGYEQYV. The CDR3 nucleotides are TGTGCCAGCAGGCCAACATCGGACAGGGGATACGAGCAGTACGTC.

This clonotype occurred a few times. The gene calls are TRBV5-5 and TRBJ2-4; TRBD1 is a possible D gene (6 bases). The CDR3 has 16 residues. Germline CDR1 SGHKS, CDR2 YYEKEE (reference sequence). V gave up 5 bases and J gave up 5 bases, with 20 bases separating them. CDR3 sequence (DNA): TGTGCCAGCAGACCACCACGTAGGGGGAAAGAAAACATTCAGTACTTC. Residues: CASRPPRRGKENIQYF.

Comments on this clonotype: A single base separates this from a much larger clone, so it may be a read error. This chain links TRBV4-2 with TRBJ2-5, with TRBD2 as a possible D gene (7 bases). The CDR3 is 14 amino acids. The germline gives CDR1 LGHNA, CDR2 YNFKEQ. CDR3 sequence reads: CAISPGGREETQYF. The CDR3 DNA follows: TGTGCCATCAGCCCCGGGGGGCGGGAAGAGACCCAGTACTTC.

The V call is TRBV20-1, the J call TRBJ1-1; no clear D. The CDR3 is made up of 13 amino acids. CDR1 and CDR2 from the germline V gene are DFQATT and SNEGSKA (reference sequence). The V and J ends lost 3 bases and 1 base respectively, with 9 bases between them. The CDR3 spells CSASVSQNTEAFF. The CDR3 bases are TGCAGTGCTAGTGTGAGCCAGAACACTGAAGCTTTCTTT.